The next 27 T cell receptor beta chains were all read from a single sample in a study of metastatic and nonmetastatic thyroid tumors. Prior to thyroid surgery, none of the patients had received any treatment. TCRdb ran MiXCR on the PCR reads. The table has about 19,000 clones, around 16% seen once. Sequenced sample: blood. These receptors all stem from a male donor with papillary thyroid cancer or a benign thyroid nodule (not recorded which). Some clones in this sample may be carry-over from other donors' samples.

This clone was found many times. The chain combines TRBV4-3 with TRBJ1-1, with D unresolved. Trimming removed 1 base from V and 0 bases from J, with 9 bases in between. The V gene's germline CDR1 is LGHNA and CDR2 YSLEER. The length of the CDR3 is 15 residues. The CDR3: CASSQGFAMNTEAFF. The CDR3 coding sequence is TGCGCCAGCAGCCAAGGTTTCGCCATGAACACTGAAGCTTTCTTT.

Ten or more counts support this clone. The chain uses TRBV10-3 and TRBJ2-7; D is possibly TRBD2 (6 bases). Trimming took off 3 bases at V and 2 bases at J, with 17 bases between the two ends. The CDR3 contains 16 residues. From germline, CDR1 is ENHRY and CDR2 SYGVKD. The CDR3 reads CAISEGYGGDAYEQYF. CDR3 bases: TGTGCCATCAGTGAAGGTTATGGCGGGGATGCCTACGAGCAGTACTTC.

This clone was seen just once. At one boundary the junction diverges from the germline segment, which might be a read error. The chain has TRBV7-3 and TRBJ1-2; 9 bases are shared with TRBD1. Germline V gives CDR1 SGHTA, CDR2 FQGTGA. The CDR3 covers 14 residues. CDR3 sequence: CASILNRGRDGYAF. The CDR3 nucleotides read TGTGCCAGCATCCTGAACAGGGGGCGGGATGGCTACGCCTTC.

This clone was counted many times. Since a much larger clone is just one base distant, this may be a read error. The chain recombines TRBV15 with TRBJ1-3, with a weak D call TRBD1 (5 bases). The CDR3 has 14 residues. Germline CDR1 and CDR2: LNHNV and YYDKDF (reference sequence). The CDR3 loop reads CATSRAGRGSTIYF. The DNA of the CDR3 is TGTGCCACCAGCAGGGCGGGGCGGGGAAGCACCATATATTTT.

This clone was detected many times. The chain combines TRBV28 with TRBJ2-1, with D possibly being TRBD1 (5 bases). CDR1 and CDR2 from the germline V gene are MDHEN and SYDVKM. The CDR3 is 15 amino acids. V lost 5 bases to trimming and J lost 5 bases, with 16 bases between them. CDR3 residues: CASSGIARVHNEQFF. CDR3 in DNA: TGTGCCAGCAGTGGGATCGCCAGGGTCCACAATGAGCAGTTCTTC.

This clone has at least ten counts. CDR3 residues: CASSQQHNYGYTF. The CDR3 DNA reads TGTGCCAGCAGCCAGCAACACAACTATGGCTACACCTTC. The rearrangement links TRBV14 to TRBJ1-2, with D unclear. The CDR3 loop spans 13 amino acids. Germline CDR1 and CDR2: SGHDN and FVKESK. The V end lost 3 bases, the J end lost 2 bases, and 7 bases lay between the germline ends. The full variable domain, rest sourced from reference TRBV14 and TRBJ1-2, is EAGVTQFPSHSVIEKGQTVTLRCDPISGHDNLYWYRRVMGKEIKFLLHFVKESKQDESGMPNNRFLAERTGGTYSTLKVQPAELEDSGVYFCASSQQHNYGYTFGSGTRLTVV.

This clone was found many times. DNA for the CDR3: TGTGCCAGCTCACCAATAGGGGACCTCGCGAACACCGGGGAGCTGTTTTTT. This codes for CASSPIGDLANTGELFF. J is TRBJ2-2 and V is TRBV18, with D tentatively TRBD1 or TRBD2 (5 bases each). CDR1 is KGHSH and CDR2 is LQKENI in the germline V gene. The CDR3 runs 17 residues. The ends were cut back, 2 bases at V and 0 bases at J, with 13 bases in the middle.

This clone was counted ten times or more. The chain joins TRBV9 to TRBJ2-3; D gene ambiguous. The V and J ends lost 0 bases and 0 bases respectively, with 14 bases between them. This CDR3 contains 17 residues. Germline-derived CDR1 and CDR2 are SGDLS and YYNGEE. The CDR3 region has the DNA TGTGCCAGCAGCGTAGAGGGTGGCGCTATTAGCACAGATACGCAGTATTTT. Translating it yields CASSVEGGAISTDTQYF.

This clone was counted between two and nine times. This chain uses TRBV11-3 with TRBJ2-2; 7 nucleotides align to TRBD2. The V gene end was trimmed by 5 bases and the J gene end by 7 bases; junction bases not matched to a gene: 10. CDR1 is SGHNT and CDR2 is YENEEA in the germline V gene. CDR3 length: 15 residues. The CDR3 loop is CASSMVAGLHGELFF. The CDR3 DNA follows: TGTGCCAGCAGCATGGTAGCGGGCCTCCACGGGGAGCTGTTTTTT. The full variable domain, completed using reference TRBV11-3 and TRBJ2-2, is EAGVVQSPRYKIIEKKQPVAFWCNPISGHNTLYWYLQNLGQGPELLIRYENEEAVDDSQLPKDRFSAERLKGVDSTLKIQPAELGDSAVYLCASSMVAGLHGELFFGEGSRLTVL.

This clone was recorded at least ten times. This rearrangement joins TRBV28 to TRBJ2-7; 7 positions agree with TRBD2. The ends lost 3 bases at V and 4 bases at J; junction bases unmatched: 9. Germline CDR1 MDHEN, CDR2 SYDVKM. The CDR3 contains 15 residues. The CDR3 region has the DNA TGTGCCAGCAGTTTTCGAGGGCGGGGGTATTACGAGCAGTACTTC. It is translated as CASSFRGRGYYEQYF.

This clone occurred many times. Because the CDR3 is missing its conserved closing phenylalanine or tryptophan, this is likely a read error. The chain has TRBV15 and TRBJ2-1; 7 bases match TRBD2. Germline V gene lookup returns CDR1 LNHNV and CDR2 YYDKDF (reference sequence). Germline trimming cut 3 bases from V and 7 bases from J; bases unmatched to any gene: 9. This CDR3 comprises 15 residues. This CDR3 reads CATSSQRGTYNEQFL. Written as DNA, the CDR3 is TGTGCCACCAGCAGCCAGCGGGGCACTTATAATGAGCAGTTCCTC.

There are many counts of this clone. The rearrangement uses TRBV5-1 and TRBJ2-2, with D possibly matching TRBD2 (6 bases). The ends were cut back, 7 bases at V and 6 bases at J, with 19 bases in the middle. CDR1 is SGHRS and CDR2 is YFSETQ in the germline V gene. CDR3 length: 15 residues. The DNA of the CDR3 is TGCGCCAGCCACATGCCCGGGAGCAATGCCGGGGAGCTGTTTTTT. Translation: CASHMPGSNAGELFF.

Many counts were recorded for this clone. The chain has TRBV29-1 and TRBJ1-5; D is perhaps TRBD1 (6 bases). V shed 5 bases and J shed 3 bases, with 11 bases lying between them. CDR3 length: 13 amino acids. The germline V gene has CDR1 SQVTM and CDR2 ANQGSEA. The CDR3 is CSVSGAPNQPQHF. The DNA of the CDR3 is TGCAGCGTTTCAGGGGCACCCAATCAGCCCCAGCATTTT.

This clone was seen ten or more times. V is TRBV7-9 and J is TRBJ1-1; D may be TRBD1 (5 bases). V shed 4 bases and J shed 6 bases, with 18 bases lying between them. Germline CDR1 is SEHNR and CDR2 is FQNEAQ (reference sequence). The CDR3 sequence is 15 residues long. The CDR3 spells CASSSYRDGISEAFF. CDR3 nucleotides: TGTGCCAGCAGCTCTTACCGGGACGGAATATCTGAAGCTTTCTTT.

There are many counts of this clone. The chain recombines TRBV4-1 with TRBJ2-7, with D possibly matching TRBD1 (5 bases). Germline assignment: CDR1 MGHRA and CDR2 YSYEKL. The CDR3 loop spans 13 amino acids. Trimming removed 3 bases from V and 9 bases from J, with 15 bases in between. The CDR3 sequence is CASSQPGIFGQYF. The CDR3 DNA is TGCGCCAGCAGCCAGCCAGGGATTTTCGGGCAGTACTTC.

This clone was recorded many times. A clone one base away is much larger, so this may be a read error. The chain combines TRBV27 with TRBJ1-4; TRBD1 matches 7 bases. The CDR3 runs 15 residues. The germline V gene has CDR1 MNHEY and CDR2 SMNVEV (reference sequence). The DNA for the CDR3 is TGTGCCAGCAAGGGCAGGGGGGCAACTGATGAAAAACTGTTTTTT. Translation: CASKGRGATDEKLFF. Variable domain in full (rest from reference TRBV27 and TRBJ1-4): EAQVTQNPRYLITVTGKKLTVTCSQNMNHEYMSWYRQDPGLGLRQIYYSMNVEVTDKGDVPEGYKVSRKEKRNFPLILESPSPNQTSLYFCASKGRGATDEKLFFGSGTQLSVL.

This clone showed up many times. This chain joins TRBV28 and TRBJ2-7, with TRBD1 identical over 9 bases. Germline V CDR1 and CDR2: MDHEN, SYDVKM. J was trimmed by 7 bases and V by 6 bases; bases with no gene match: 13. This CDR3 comprises 15 residues. The CDR3 region is CASSTSGTGIWEQYF. Here the CDR3 DNA reads TGTGCCAGCAGCACGTCCGGGACAGGGATTTGGGAGCAGTACTTC.

This clone occurred many times. CDR3 amino acids: CSVATGNQPQHF. The CDR3 nucleotides read TGCAGCGTCGCAACGGGCAATCAGCCCCAGCATTTT. The gene calls are TRBV29-1 and TRBJ1-5, with D uncertain. CDR3 length equals 12 residues. Germline V lookup: CDR1 SQVTM, CDR2 ANQGSEA. V was clipped by 6 bases and J by 2 bases, with 8 bases between them.

CDR3 in amino acids: CAWSRGQGQLEQYF. The CDR3 nucleotides are TGTGCCTGGAGTCGTGGGCAGGGGCAGCTGGAGCAGTACTTC. The chain carries TRBV30 and TRBJ2-7, with D perhaps matching TRBD1 (6 bases). The CDR3 is made up of 14 amino acids. Germline loops: CDR1 GTSNPN, CDR2 SVGIG (reference sequence). V was pared by 2 bases and J by 7 bases, with 18 bases between.

This clone was recorded many times. CDR3 DNA: TGTGCCAGCAGTGAAATGGGGGGAGAGACCCAGTACTTC. It codes for CASSEMGGETQYF. This chain connects TRBV2 to TRBJ2-5, with D maybe TRBD2 (6 bases). Trimming took off 2 bases at V and 4 bases at J, with 8 bases between the two ends. The length of the CDR3 is 13 residues. The germline gives CDR1 SNHLY, CDR2 FYNNEI.

This clone has a count of ten or more. The chain is built from TRBV27 and TRBJ2-7; 12 positions match TRBD2. Trimming took 4 bases from V and 4 from J; bases not matched to a gene: 8. CDR3 length equals 16 residues. The germline V gene encodes CDR1 MNHEY and CDR2 SMNVEV (reference sequence). The CDR3 nucleotides read TGTGCCAGCAGTTCACTGACTAGCGGGAGAGTTTACGAGCAGTACTTC. Its protein product is CASSSLTSGRVYEQYF.

This clone was detected ten times or more. The chain recombines TRBV3-1 with TRBJ1-4; TRBD1 matches at 9 bases. Germline CDR1 LGHDT, CDR2 YNNKEL (reference sequence). V shed 4 bases and J 5 bases; nucleotides not matched to a gene: 5. The CDR3 has 15 amino acids. CDR3 nucleotides: TGTGCCAGCAGCCTCCGACAGGGGGGAAATGAAAAACTGTTTTTT. This sequence encodes CASSLRQGGNEKLFF.

The sample holds many counts of this clone. This chain links TRBV6-4 with TRBJ1-2; D call uncertain. Per germline, CDR1 MRHNA and CDR2 SNTAGT. CDR3 length: 15 amino acids. The germline V and J ends were trimmed by 0 bases and 4 bases, with 12 bases remaining between them. Here the CDR3 reads CASSDSTGPLYGYTF. DNA for the CDR3: TGTGCCAGCAGTGACTCAACCGGGCCTCTCTATGGCTACACCTTC.

This clone was recorded many times. J is TRBJ2-1 and V is TRBV4-3; 12 bases line up with TRBD2. Unmatched junction bases numbered 7, after V lost 0 bases and J lost 7 bases. The CDR3 sequence is 17 residues long. CDR1 and CDR2 (germline): LGHNA, YSLEER. CDR3 nucleotides: TGCGCCAGCAGCCAAGATCTAGCGGGAGGGCCGGGGAATGAGCAGTTCTTC. It specifies CASSQDLAGGPGNEQFF.

This clone has ten or more counts. The chain recombines TRBV29-1 with TRBJ1-1; TRBD1 is a possible D gene (5 bases). Germline CDR1 is SQVTM and CDR2 is ANQGSEA. The CDR3 runs 14 residues. The V and J ends lost 6 bases and 4 bases respectively, with 18 bases between them. In nucleotides, the CDR3 is TGCAGCGTAAAAGGCGGGGGTGGGTTCACTGAAGCTTTCTTT. Translation: CSVKGGGGFTEAFF.

This clone was seen ten or more times. This chain uses TRBV28 with TRBJ2-7; the D is unclear. Trimming cost V 7 bases and J 0 bases, with 13 bases left between them. CDR3 size: 14 residues. Germline CDR1 reads MDHEN; CDR2 reads SYDVKM. The CDR3 loop reads CASNTVLPSYEQYF. CDR3 DNA: TGTGCCAGCAACACGGTGTTACCCTCCTACGAGCAGTACTTC. The full variable domain, its missing parts supplied by reference TRBV28 and TRBJ2-7, is DVKVTQSSRYLVKRTGEKVFLECVQDMDHENMFWYRQDPGLGLRLIYFSYDVKMKEKGDIPEGYSVSREKKERFSLILESASTNQTSMYLCASNTVLPSYEQYFGPGTRLTVT.

This clone was seen at least ten times. The J gene is TRBJ2-5, the V gene TRBV6-1, with 7 bases identical to TRBD1. V trimming: 6 bases; J trimming: 5 bases; junction bases outside the gene matches: 3. This CDR3 has 12 amino acids. Germline assignment: CDR1 MNHNS and CDR2 SASEGT. CDR3 sequence (DNA): TGTGCCAGCAGGACAGGGTGGGAGACCCAGTACTTC. It yields the protein CASRTGWETQYF.